The 6 T cell receptor beta chains below come from one sample, sequenced in a study of T cell responses to AZD1222 COVID-19 vaccine. Libraries were prepared by immunoSEQ multiplex PCR; TCRdb keeps only in-frame clonotypes and omits some of them. This sample carries around 140,000 clones, about 93% of them seen once, and the ten largest clones take 5.4%. Sequenced here: peripheral blood, sampled on day 0 of AZD1222 vaccination. The receptor source for this set is an adult in good health.

The chain is built from TRBV9 and TRBJ2-3; possible D gene TRBD2, 8 bases. Germline-derived CDR1 and CDR2 are SGDLS and YYNGEE. Trimming removed 0 bases from V and 5 bases from J, with 13 bases in between. The CDR3 is 15 amino acids. The CDR3 sequence is CASSVAGGGVDTQYF. In DNA form, the CDR3 reads TGTGCCAGCAGCGTAGCGGGAGGGGGCGTAGATACGCAGTATTTT.

The chain combines TRBV19 with TRBJ2-2; possible D gene TRBD1, 6 bases. Germline V CDR1 and CDR2: LNHDA, SQIVND (reference sequence). The V end lost 6 bases, the J end lost 4 bases, and 15 bases lay between the germline ends. This CDR3 is built from 15 residues. CDR3 residues: CASREDRSPTGELFF. Written as DNA, the CDR3 is TGTGCCAGTAGGGAAGACAGGTCCCCCACCGGGGAGCTGTTTTTT.

The chain links TRBV30 to TRBJ1-6; the D is unclear. CDR3 length: 13 residues. Germline values: CDR1 GTSNPN, CDR2 SVGIG (reference sequence). V dropped 5 bases and J dropped 7 bases, with 12 bases sitting between them. The CDR3, as DNA: TGTGCCTGGGAGTCAGAAGGGAATTCACCCCTCCACTTT. This codes for CAWESEGNSPLHF.

The count of this clone is one. The chain employs TRBV5-4 and TRBJ2-7; TRBD2 matches 7 bases. The CDR3 has 13 residues. Germline CDR1 and CDR2: SGHNT and YYREEE (reference sequence). Trimming removed 4 bases from V and 0 bases from J; junction bases left unmatched: 1. The CDR3 sequence is CASSPGGSYEQYF. The CDR3, as DNA: TGTGCCAGCAGCCCGGGGGGCTCCTACGAGCAGTACTTC.

The chain carries TRBV7-9 and TRBJ1-2; possible D gene TRBD1, 5 bases. This CDR3 has 15 residues. V lost 4 bases to trimming and J lost 3 bases, with 15 bases between them. From germline, CDR1 is SEHNR and CDR2 FQNEAQ (reference sequence). The CDR3 sequence: CASSSAGGVDYGYTF. The CDR3 DNA follows: TGTGCCAGCAGCTCCGCCGGAGGGGTGGACTATGGCTACACCTTC.

The J gene is TRBJ2-3, the V gene TRBV27; 11 bases are a match to TRBD1. With V trimmed by 1 base and J by 4 bases, 16 bases remained unmatched. CDR1 and CDR2 from the germline V gene are MNHEY and SMNVEV (reference sequence). This CDR3 spans 20 amino acids. The CDR3 loop is CASSLLGDGTGGIRADTQYF. DNA for the CDR3: TGTGCCAGCAGTTTATTAGGGGATGGGACAGGGGGTATTCGGGCAGATACGCAGTATTTT.